This is a list of T cell receptor beta chains from one sample in a study of blood T cell repertoires in COVID-19. Sequencing was performed with immunoSEQ multiplex PCR; in TCRdb, only in-frame clones are kept and a portion is missing. Of about 200,000 clones listed, around 84% were seen once; the top ten hold 4.5% to 5%. Sequences were obtained from peripheral blood. These receptors were collected from a woman older than 75 with acute or convalescent COVID-19. Both conserved end residues are part of each CDR3. D genes are given only for firm matches. Rows may omit the clone size; those that give it use once, few, many or a size class.

abundance,j_gene,v_gene,d_gene,CDR3aa,CDR3nt
.,TRBJ2-3,TRBV9,.,CASSATFSTDTQYF,TGTGCCAGCAGCGCGACATTTAGCACAGATACGCAGTATTTT
.,TRBJ1-6,TRBV5-1,.,CASSLEGDSPLHF,TGCGCCAGCAGCTTGGAGGGGGATTCACCCCTCCACTTT
few,TRBJ2-2,TRBV5-1,TRBD1,CASSFDLGQGRRAGELFF,TGCGCCAGCAGCTTTGATTTGGGACAGGGTAGAAGAGCCGGGGAGCTGTTTTTT
.,TRBJ2-5,TRBV2,TRBD1,CASAGGAEETQYF,TGTGCCAGCGCAGGGGGCGCGGAAGAGACCCAGTACTTC
.,TRBJ1-6,TRBV18,.,CASSPGGGNSPLHF,TGTGCCAGCTCACCCGGGGGTGGGAATTCACCCCTCCACTTT
.,TRBJ1-2,TRBV19,TRBD1,CASSPRQGLDGYTF,TGTGCCAGTAGTCCGCGACAGGGTTTAGATGGCTACACCTTC
.,TRBJ2-7,TRBV7-2,.,CASSARGRGYRSSYEQYF,TGTGCCAGCAGCGCCAGAGGAAGGGGGTACAGGAGCTCCTACGAGCAGTACTTC
.,TRBJ2-2,TRBV30,TRBD1,CAWRKGQATGELFF,TGTGCCTGGAGAAAGGGACAGGCTACCGGGGAGCTGTTTTTT
.,TRBJ2-2,TRBV7-2,TRBD1,CASSFGTGGTTGELFF,TGTGCCAGCAGCTTTGGAACAGGGGGCACCACCGGGGAGCTGTTTTTT
.,TRBJ2-4,TRBV18,TRBD2,CASSPREGSGNIQYF,TGTGCCAGCTCACCACGGGAGGGGTCGGGAAACATTCAGTACTTC
.,TRBJ1-5,TRBV27,.,CASSPLGNNQPQHF,TGTGCCAGCAGTCCACTCGGGAACAATCAGCCCCAGCATTTT
few,TRBJ1-6,TRBV2,TRBD1,CASSDTGGYNSPLHF,TGTGCCAGCAGTGATACAGGGGGTTATAATTCACCCCTCCACTTT
once,TRBJ1-5,TRBV27,.,CASSSLRDGGGYSNQPQHF,TGTGCCAGCAGTTCACTGCGGGACGGCGGGGGGTATAGCAATCAGCCCCAGCATTTT
.,TRBJ2-2,TRBV5-1,.,CASSLETAHTGELFF,TGCGCCAGCAGCTTAGAGACAGCCCACACCGGGGAGCTGTTTTTT
once,TRBJ2-3,TRBV29-1,TRBD1,CSVTGPDTQYF,TGCAGCGTGACAGGGCCAGATACGCAGTATTTT
.,TRBJ2-3,TRBV27,.,CASSLGREDTQYF,TGTGCCAGCAGTTTAGGTCGGGAAGATACGCAGTATTTT
.,TRBJ1-2,TRBV7-2,TRBD1,CASSLVKGQYYGYTF,TGTGCCAGCAGCTTAGTAAAGGGACAGTATTATGGCTACACCTTC
.,TRBJ1-1,TRBV3-1/TRBV3-2,.,CASSKGGGWTEAFF,TGTGCCAGCAGCAAAGGGGGGGGCTGGACTGAAGCTTTCTTT
.,TRBJ2-3,TRBV10-2,TRBD2,CASSWTSGSTTDTQYF,TGCGCCAGCAGTTGGACTAGCGGGAGTACCACAGATACGCAGTATTTT
.,TRBJ1-1,TRBV24-1,.,CATSDFHGTEAFF,TGTGCCACCAGTGATTTTCACGGCACTGAAGCTTTCTTT
once,TRBJ1-3,TRBV7-2,.,CASSPQATGNTIYF,TGTGCCAGCAGCCCGCAGGCTACGGGAAACACCATATATTTT
.,TRBJ2-7,TRBV29-1,.,CSVRDPGAYEQYF,TGCAGCGTTCGGGACCCAGGGGCCTACGAGCAGTACTTC
.,TRBJ1-1,TRBV5-6,.,CASSLGGQSITEAFF,TGTGCCAGCAGCTTGGGAGGGCAATCGATCACTGAAGCTTTCTTT
.,TRBJ2-7,TRBV5-1,TRBD1,CASSFAQGAYEQYF,TGCGCCAGCAGCTTCGCACAGGGGGCCTACGAGCAGTACTTC
once,TRBJ2-3,TRBV11-2,TRBD2,CASSLGTSGRGRKNTQYF,TGTGCCAGCAGCCTCGGGACTAGCGGGAGGGGTCGTAAAAATACGCAGTATTTT
once,TRBJ2-2,TRBV9,.,CASSVVGGGTGELFF,TGTGCCAGCAGCGTAGTCGGGGGAGGCACCGGGGAGCTGTTTTTT
.,TRBJ1-4,TRBV5-1,TRBD1,CASSLGDSSIATNEKLFF,TGCGCCAGCAGCTTGGGGGACAGCTCGATTGCAACTAATGAAAAACTGTTTTTT
once,TRBJ2-3,TRBV7-2,TRBD1,CASSLVGTGTDTQYF,TGTGCCAGCAGCTTAGTCGGGACAGGGACAGATACGCAGTATTTT
.,TRBJ2-1,TRBV6-5,.,CASRQDPLNEQFF,TGTGCCAGCAGGCAGGATCCCCTCAATGAGCAGTTCTTC